The clone carrying this TCR beta chain was counted a few times. No antigen is known for it. A second PCR, run for about 7 to 11 cycles, used a sample-barcoded 5' primer plus a J-beta primer mix. TCRdb reprocessed the 5' RACE reads with MiXCR, giving one entry per CDR3 protein. The sample lists approximately 800,000 distinct CDR3 sequences; around half were seen once. The study recruited healthy Caucasian donors from Russia who were aged about 6 to 100. Extraction of total RNA produced a minimum of 5.5 micrograms from each sample. CDR1 and CDR2 from the germline V gene are SQVTM and ANQGSEA. V dropped 4 bases and J dropped 5 bases, with 14 bases sitting between them. This CDR3 spans 13 amino acids. This specimen comes from a study of blood T cells in healthy people across ages. Broader study findings: Roughly linear age-related decline in beta diversity appeared, significant by age around 38.

The rearrangement uses TRBV29-1 and TRBJ2-5; D is ambiguous. The sequenced sample consisted of blood. The receptor's source is a man at least 80 years old in good health. DNA of the CDR3: TGCAGCGTTGTCTCCAATCCTGGGGAGACCCAGTACTTC. It translates to CSVVSNPGETQYF.